These T cell receptor beta chains were read from a single sample in a study of identical twins. MiXCR was run by TCRdb on the 5' RACE reads, yielding one entry per CDR3 protein. The sample lists roughly 490,000 distinct CDR3 sequences, around 15% occurring once. In addition, the sample was reused for a study of yellow fever vaccine responses in identical twins.

Sequencing input: CD4+ T cells sorted from blood. These receptors were collected from a woman aged 18-29 years in good health. Each CDR3 is given with its conserved first and last residue. A D gene is named only where the DNA matches it firmly. Part of the rows lack a size; the others show once, few, many or a class for expanded clones.

d_call,j_call,clone_size,v_call,cdr3_aa,cdr3_nt
-,TRBJ1-6,many,TRBV10-2,CASRKTGQYNSPLHF,TGCGCCAGCAGGAAGACAGGCCAATATAATTCACCCCTCCACTTT
TRBD2,TRBJ2-3,many,TRBV20-1,CSASHGPGLADTQYF,TGCAGTGCTAGTCATGGGCCGGGACTAGCAGATACGCAGTATTTT
-,TRBJ2-7,few,TRBV5-1,CASRRDLSNYEQYF,TGCGCCAGCAGGAGGGACCTATCCAACTACGAGCAGTACTTC
TRBD1,TRBJ2-5,few,TRBV5-1,CASSFTGGNQETQYF,TGCGCCAGCAGCTTTACAGGGGGAAACCAAGAGACCCAGTACTTC
-,TRBJ2-2,few,TRBV4-3,CASSQEGLLNTGELFF,TGCGCCAGCAGCCAAGAGGGGCTGCTTAACACCGGGGAGCTGTTTTTT
-,TRBJ2-7,few,TRBV20-1,CSARDFGTKTDYEQYF,TGCAGTGCTAGAGATTTCGGCACGAAGACAGACTACGAGCAGTACTTC
TRBD1,TRBJ2-5,-,TRBV12-3/TRBV12-4,CASGRQGGQETQYF,TGTGCCAGCGGACGACAGGGGGGCCAAGAGACCCAGTACTTC
-,TRBJ2-6,-,TRBV4-3,CASSRNRDIASGANVLTF,TGCGCCAGCAGCCGTAACCGGGACATTGCCTCTGGGGCCAACGTCCTGACTTTC
-,TRBJ2-1,few,TRBV29-1,CSVVEDRKSSYNEQFF,TGCAGCGTTGTCGAGGACAGAAAAAGCTCCTACAATGAGCAGTTCTTC
TRBD1,TRBJ2-6,-,TRBV5-1,CASSRDRPSGANVLTF,TGCGCCAGCAGTCGGGACAGGCCCTCTGGGGCCAACGTCCTGACTTTC
TRBD1,TRBJ2-2,few,TRBV6-5,CASSSLDRAYTGELFF,TGTGCCAGCAGTTCCCTTGACAGGGCCTACACCGGGGAGCTGTTTTTT
TRBD1,TRBJ2-1,few,TRBV5-5,CASSTAGTDYNEQFF,TGTGCCAGCAGCACCGCCGGGACAGATTACAATGAGCAGTTCTTC
TRBD1,TRBJ2-5,few,TRBV11-2,CASSLDLTGGYETQYF,TGTGCCAGCAGCTTAGATCTAACAGGGGGCTATGAGACCCAGTACTTC
-,TRBJ2-1,few,TRBV19,CASSPGHGKPWNEQFF,TGTGCCAGTAGTCCCGGCCACGGGAAACCTTGGAATGAGCAGTTCTTC
TRBD2,TRBJ2-3,few,TRBV10-3,CAISRTSGSDTQYF,TGTGCCATCAGTCGGACTAGCGGATCAGATACGCAGTATTTT
-,TRBJ2-1,few,TRBV7-9,CASSLLQDEQFF,TGTGCCAGCAGCTTACTCCAGGATGAGCAGTTCTTC
TRBD1,TRBJ1-1,-,TRBV7-2,CASSIDRVTEAFF,TGTGCCAGCAGCATAGACAGGGTTACTGAAGCTTTCTTT
-,TRBJ2-7,many,TRBV2,CASTTDNLLQQYF,TGTGCCAGCACGACCGATAACCTCCTCCAGCAGTACTTC
-,TRBJ2-1,-,TRBV7-9,CASSLVTGSYNEQFF,TGTGCCAGCAGCTTAGTTACTGGCTCCTACAATGAGCAGTTCTTC
-,TRBJ1-1,few,TRBV10-3,CAISESGHFEAFF,TGTGCCATCAGTGAGTCAGGGCACTTTGAAGCTTTCTTT
-,TRBJ2-7,few,TRBV20-1,CSATVGQYEQYF,TGCAGTGCTACGGTAGGCCAATACGAGCAGTACTTC
-,TRBJ1-2,many,TRBV5-1,CASTLQGDYGYTF,TGCGCCAGCACCCTACAGGGAGACTATGGCTACACCTTC
TRBD1,TRBJ1-4,few,TRBV6-5,CASSYVGQGNEKLFF,TGTGCCAGCAGTTACGTGGGACAGGGTAATGAAAAACTGTTTTTT
TRBD2,TRBJ2-2,few,TRBV12-3/TRBV12-4,CASSLAKEREGRTGELFF,TGTGCCAGCAGTTTAGCAAAAGAGCGGGAGGGCCGCACCGGGGAGCTGTTTTTT
-,TRBJ2-3,-,TRBV4-1,CASSQDSRTDTQYF,TGCGCCAGCAGCCAAGATTCGCGCACAGATACGCAGTATTTT
TRBD1,TRBJ2-7,-,TRBV12-3/TRBV12-4,CASRPLGQGNYEQYF,TGTGCCAGCAGACCCCTTGGACAGGGAAACTACGAGCAGTACTTC
-,TRBJ1-5,few,TRBV7-2,CASGSDSTNQPQHF,TGTGCCAGCGGGTCGGACAGCACCAATCAGCCCCAGCATTTT
TRBD1,TRBJ2-7,-,TRBV20-1,CSAVGTGAFPYEQYF,TGCAGTGCTGTTGGGACAGGGGCATTCCCCTACGAGCAGTACTTC
-,TRBJ1-1,-,TRBV3-1,CASSQARSVRGDTEAFF,TGTGCCAGCAGCCAAGCAAGAAGTGTCCGGGGAGACACTGAAGCTTTCTTT
-,TRBJ2-7,-,TRBV29-1,CSVQGTTYEQYF,TGCAGCGTCCAGGGCACCACCTACGAGCAGTACTTC
TRBD1,TRBJ1-1,few,TRBV12-3/TRBV12-4,CASSSDRGPPGAFF,TGTGCCAGCAGTTCGGACAGGGGGCCTCCCGGGGCTTTCTTT
-,TRBJ1-4,few,TRBV18,CASSPRGEGEKLFF,TGTGCCAGCTCACCACGAGGGGAGGGTGAAAAACTGTTTTTT
TRBD2,TRBJ2-1,few,TRBV5-1,CASSLASGGAVEQFF,TGCGCCAGCAGCTTGGCTAGCGGGGGGGCCGTTGAGCAGTTCTTC
TRBD1,TRBJ2-3,-,TRBV3-1,CASSRRTGGFTDTQYF,TGTGCCAGCAGCCGAAGGACAGGGGGTTTCACAGATACGCAGTATTTT
TRBD1,TRBJ2-5,many,TRBV12-3/TRBV12-4,CASSSRQGQGETQYF,TGTGCCAGCAGTTCGCGACAGGGCCAGGGAGAGACCCAGTACTTC
-,TRBJ1-1,few,TRBV7-9,CASSLAGQNTEAFF,TGTGCCAGCAGCTTAGCGGGACAGAACACTGAAGCTTTCTTT
-,TRBJ2-7,many,TRBV12-3/TRBV12-4,CASSVLGGPIYEQYF,TGTGCCAGCAGTGTCCTGGGGGGCCCTATCTACGAGCAGTACTTC
TRBD1,TRBJ2-1,-,TRBV12-3/TRBV12-4,CASRHRDRAGDEQFF,TGTGCCAGCAGACACCGGGACAGGGCGGGGGATGAGCAGTTCTTC
TRBD1,TRBJ2-2,-,TRBV7-9,CASSEPRTGGAGELFF,TGTGCCAGCAGCGAGCCCCGGACAGGGGGGGCCGGGGAGCTGTTTTTT
-,TRBJ2-2,-,TRBV20-1,CSAIPPGRPGSGELFF,TGCAGTGCTATCCCGCCTGGGAGGCCGGGATCCGGGGAGCTGTTTTTT
TRBD2,TRBJ2-1,few,TRBV30,CAWSGRANEQFF,TGTGCCTGGAGCGGGAGGGCCAATGAGCAGTTCTTC
TRBD2,TRBJ2-1,-,TRBV20-1,CSAPRLAGGPEEQFF,TGCAGTGCTCCCCGACTAGCGGGGGGCCCTGAAGAGCAGTTCTTC
-,TRBJ2-7,-,TRBV20-1,CSLTTTLYEQYF,TGCAGCCTTACCACAACACTCTACGAGCAGTACTTC
-,TRBJ1-1,few,TRBV29-1,CSAGQTEAFF,TGCAGCGCAGGACAGACGGAAGCTTTCTTT
-,TRBJ2-2,-,TRBV29-1,CSVALRAWGTGELFF,TGCAGCGTTGCCCTCCGGGCCTGGGGCACCGGGGAGCTGTTTTTT
-,TRBJ2-5,-,TRBV6-2/TRBV6-3,CASSYLVPETQYF,TGTGCCAGCAGTTACTTAGTACCGGAGACCCAGTACTTC
-,TRBJ1-4,many,TRBV7-8,CASSLIGNEKLFF,TGTGCCAGCAGCTTAATAGGGAATGAAAAACTGTTTTTT
-,TRBJ2-7,many,TRBV7-2,CASSLGSPYEQYF,TGTGCCAGCAGCTTAGGCAGTCCCTACGAGCAGTACTTC
TRBD2,TRBJ2-2,many,TRBV5-1,CASSPRASGKDTGELFF,TGCGCCAGCAGCCCTCGGGCTAGCGGGAAGGACACCGGGGAGCTGTTTTTT
TRBD2,TRBJ2-1,-,TRBV20-1,CSARTSGTSHNEQFF,TGCAGTGCTCGGACTAGCGGGACCTCCCACAATGAGCAGTTCTTC
-,TRBJ1-5,few,TRBV6-1,CASSEMARLDQPQHF,TGTGCCAGCAGTGAAATGGCCAGGCTAGATCAGCCCCAGCATTTT
-,TRBJ2-3,many,TRBV20-1,CSATSRGASTDTQYF,TGCAGTGCCACGTCTCGCGGGGCTAGCACAGATACGCAGTATTTT
-,TRBJ2-7,few,TRBV12-3/TRBV12-4,CASSASTGYEQYF,TGTGCCAGCAGTGCTTCTACAGGTTACGAGCAGTACTTC
TRBD2,TRBJ2-2,-,TRBV7-9,CASSFASGIAGELFF,TGTGCCAGCAGCTTTGCTAGCGGGATAGCCGGGGAGCTGTTTTTT
TRBD1,TRBJ2-7,-,TRBV27,CASSLSQTGYHSYEQYF,TGTGCCAGCAGTTTATCTCAGACAGGGTATCACTCCTACGAGCAGTACTTC